One sample yielded the 25 T cell receptor beta chains listed below, sequenced in a study of T cells in Graves' hyperthyroidism and ophthalmopathy. TCR beta CDR3 sequences were amplified from RNA transcripts. A first-round RT-PCR of the TCR CDR3 used the HTBI primer set. MiXCR, run by TCRdb on the multiplex PCR reads, gives a single entry per CDR3 protein. Among around 720,000 distinct CDR3 sequences listed, 30% to 40% were seen once. Sequencing was done on a sample of blood. These receptors all come from a woman in her 40s with Graves' hyperthyroidism.

Of note for this clonotype: It may be a read error: a sequence one base away is much more abundant. The J gene is TRBJ1-5, the V gene TRBV7-2, with D possibly matching TRBD1 (6 bases). V was clipped by 1 base and J by 7 bases, with 14 bases between them. The CDR3 totals 15 residues. Germline assignment: CDR1 SGHTA and CDR2 FQGNSA. This chain's CDR3 is CASSLDSGAGQPQHF. The CDR3 DNA reads TGTGCCAGCAGCTTAGACTCGGGGGCAGGACAGCCCCAGCATTTT.

On this clonotype itself: One base away lies a much larger clone, so this may be a sequencing read error. The J gene is TRBJ1-1, the V gene TRBV14; D gene ambiguous. Germline CDR1 SGHDN, CDR2 FVKESK. The CDR3 spans 14 residues. The CDR3 sequence: CASSQDSEYTEALF. As DNA, the CDR3 is TGTGCCAGCAGCCAAGATAGCGAGTACACTGAAGCTCTCTTT.

This clonotype was seen at least ten times. The V call is TRBV15, the J call TRBJ1-2; D may be TRBD1 (5 bases). Germline loops: CDR1 LNHNV, CDR2 YYDKDF (reference sequence). CDR3 length equals 14 residues. The germline V and J ends were trimmed by 8 bases and 0 bases, with 13 bases remaining between them. The CDR3 loop is CATATRRANYGYTF. Written as DNA, the CDR3 is TGTGCCACCGCCACCCGCAGGGCTAACTATGGCTACACCTTC.

This clonotype was recorded many times. The V and J genes are TRBV7-9 and TRBJ2-5, with 9 bases aligning to TRBD1. The length of the CDR3 is 15 residues. The V and J ends lost 5 bases and 4 bases, in that order; junction bases with no gene match: 8. Germline-derived CDR1 and CDR2 are SEHNR and FQNEAQ (reference sequence). CDR3 coding DNA: TGTGCCAGCAGCGCCAACACAGGGGGCAGAGAGACCCAGTACTTC. Translating gives CASSANTGGRETQYF.

The V and J genes are TRBV19 and TRBJ1-1, with unresolved D. CDR1 and CDR2 (germline): LNHDA, SQIVND (reference sequence). Trimming removed 5 bases at V and 0 bases at J, with 10 bases between. CDR3 length: 14 amino acids. The chain's CDR3 is CASSARRLNTEAFF. The CDR3 DNA is TGTGCCAGTAGTGCGCGCAGATTGAACACTGAAGCTTTCTTT.

The gene calls are TRBV7-6 and TRBJ2-5, with a weak D call TRBD1 (5 bases). V lost 5 bases and J lost 0, with 19 bases in between. The CDR3 has 17 residues. From germline, CDR1 is SGHVS and CDR2 FNYEAQ. The CDR3 protein is CASSPHGAFSYQETQYF. In DNA form, the CDR3 reads TGTGCCAGCAGCCCCCATGGGGCATTTTCGTACCAAGAGACCCAGTACTTC.

This clonotype came up many times. The genes are TRBV10-3 and TRBJ1-6; D call uncertain. Trimming stripped 5 bases from V and 9 bases from J, with 11 bases between. Germline V gene sequence: CDR1 ENHRY, CDR2 SYGVKD. The CDR3 sequence is 13 residues long. The CDR3 loop is CAISSGSGSPLHF. CDR3 coding DNA: TGTGCCATCAGTAGTGGTTCGGGTTCACCCCTCCACTTT.

Notes on this clonotype: A read error may produce the germline difference seen at one junction end. CDR3 bases: TGTGCCAGCAGCTTAACCCCCCGGCCGGGTGGAAATGAAAAACTGCTTTTT. This codes for CASSLTPRPGGNEKLLF. J is TRBJ1-4 and V is TRBV7-8; D remains unclear. The CDR3 extends over 17 amino acids. The germline CDR1 and CDR2 sequences are SGHVS and FQNEAQ.

Many counts were recorded for this clonotype. The rearrangement joins TRBV20-1 to TRBJ2-7, with D unresolved. Germline assignment: CDR1 DFQATT and CDR2 SNEGSKA (reference sequence). The V gene lost 3 bases and the J gene lost 4 bases, with 10 bases spanning the gap. The CDR3 spans 12 residues. CDR3: CSARSPNYEQYF. The CDR3 DNA is TGCAGTGCTAGGAGTCCCAATTACGAGCAGTACTTC.

This clonotype was counted at least ten times. The V gene is TRBV12-3 or TRBV12-4, the J gene TRBJ1-1; D call uncertain. With 7 bases removed from V and 4 bases from J, the gap between germline ends came to 10 bases. The CDR3 has 12 amino acids. This chain's CDR3 is CASNGKSTEAFF. The DNA of the CDR3 is TGTGCCAGCAATGGAAAGAGCACTGAAGCTTTCTTT.

This clonotype was observed a handful of times. This rearrangement joins TRBV5-4 to TRBJ2-2; TRBD2 aligns across 7 bases. This CDR3 is built from 15 residues. The germline V gene encodes CDR1 SGHNT and CDR2 YYREEE (reference sequence). V lost 4 bases, J lost 8 bases, and 11 bases stayed unmatched. The CDR3 nucleotides are TGTGCCAGCAGCACCCCCTTTGGGACTACTGGGGAGCTGTTTTTT. It specifies CASSTPFGTTGELFF.

This clonotype has at least ten counts. This chain links TRBV10-1 with TRBJ1-2; D perhaps matches TRBD1 (5 bases). Germline lookup yields CDR1 WNHNN and CDR2 SYGVQD (reference sequence). V shed 0 bases and J shed 2 bases, with 7 bases lying between them. The CDR3 loop spans 14 amino acids. This chain's CDR3 is CASSESRQNYGYTF. The DNA of the CDR3 is TGCGCCAGCAGTGAGTCGCGACAGAACTATGGCTACACCTTC.

This clonotype was seen at least ten times. V gene TRBV5-5 combines with J gene TRBJ2-7; TRBD2 is a possible D gene (6 bases). The germline V and J ends were trimmed by 1 base and 5 bases, with 13 bases remaining between them. The CDR3 is made up of 14 amino acids. CDR1 is SGHKS, CDR2 YYEKEE, per germline (reference sequence). CDR3 residues: CASSLTGVPNEQYF. The CDR3 DNA is TGTGCCAGCAGCTTGACGGGGGTCCCAAACGAGCAGTACTTC. Full variable domain (remainder filled in from reference TRBV5-5 and TRBJ2-7): DAGVTQSPTHLIKTRGQQVTLRCSPISGHKSVSWYQQVLGQGPQFIFQYYEKEERGRGNFPDRFSARQFPNYSSELNVNALLLGDSALYLCASSLTGVPNEQYFGPGTRLTVT.

This clonotype was observed a handful of times. This chain uses TRBV4-3 with TRBJ2-7; 7 bases fit TRBD2. Looked up from germline, CDR1 is LGHNA and CDR2 is YSLEER. CDR3 size: 14 residues. J lost 3 bases, V lost 5 bases, and 7 bases had no gene match. The CDR3 bases are TGCGCCAGCAGCTACCGGGACTACAGCTACGAGCAGTACTTC. Its protein product is CASSYRDYSYEQYF.

V gene TRBV20-1 combines with J gene TRBJ1-3; TRBD1 agrees at 7 bases. Trimming removed 0 bases from V and 3 bases from J; junction bases left unmatched: 5. Germline CDR1 DFQATT, CDR2 SNEGSKA (reference sequence). This CDR3 has 15 residues. The CDR3 is CSARDWTGDGNTIYF. CDR3 sequence (DNA): TGCAGTGCTAGAGATTGGACAGGTGATGGAAACACCATATATTTT.

There are a few counts of this clonotype. At one of its ends the junction is not consistent with the germline gene, which may arise from a read error. The chain has TRBV10-3 and TRBJ2-6; the D gene is possibly TRBD1 (6 bases). The CDR3 consists of 16 residues. Germline assignment: CDR1 ENHRY and CDR2 SYGVKD. The DNA for the CDR3 is TGTGCCAGCAGTGAATTTTGGGGGCTTGGGGCCAACGTCCTGACTTTC. It specifies CASSEFWGLGANVLTF.

On this clonotype: One end of the junction varies from germline; a read error may be responsible. The rearrangement links TRBV2 to TRBJ2-5; weak D call: TRBD2 (6 bases). CDR3 length equals 16 residues. Germline V gene data show CDR1 as SNHLY and CDR2 as FYNNEI. CDR3 amino acids: CASSFVVTRARETRYF. CDR3 nucleotides: TGTGCCAGCAGTTTTGTGGTCACCAGGGCTCGGGAGACCCGGTACTTC.

This rearrangement joins TRBV12-3 or TRBV12-4 to TRBJ1-6; D call uncertain. V was clipped by 5 bases and J by 9 bases, with 17 bases between them. The CDR3 totals 15 residues. The CDR3 region has the DNA TGTGCCAGCAGTCCTCGGTCCCCCGGCGGTTCACCCCTCCACTTT. Translation: CASSPRSPGGSPLHF.

This clonotype was recorded a few times. This sequence joins TRBV5-6 and TRBJ1-3; D gene unclear. Deletions cut 4 bases from V and 4 bases from J, with 12 bases between. This CDR3 is 14 amino acids long. Germline CDR1 and CDR2: SGHDT and YYEEEE. The CDR3 here is CASSPGPIGNTIYF. For the CDR3, the DNA is TGTGCCAGCAGCCCCGGACCTATCGGAAACACCATATATTTT.

A remark on this clonotype: A read error is possible here, since a much larger clone lies one base away. The chain has TRBV19 and TRBJ2-2; weak D call: TRBD2 (5 bases). V was trimmed by 5 bases and J by 3 bases, leaving 10 bases between them. Germline V gene sequence: CDR1 LNHDA, CDR2 SQIVND (reference sequence). There are 14 residues in the CDR3. The CDR3 loop reads CASSDGVDTGELFF. DNA of the CDR3: TGTGCCAGTAGTGACGGGGTCGACACCGGGGAGCTGTTTTTT. Full variable domain (outside the CDR3, taken from reference TRBV19 and TRBJ2-2): DGGITQSPKYLFRKEGQNVTLSCEQNLNHDAMYWYRQDPGQGLRLIYYSQIVNDFQKGDIAEGYSVSREKKESFPLTVTSAQKNPTAFYLCASSDGVDTGELFFGEGSRLTVL.

Many counts were recorded for this clonotype. CDR3 residues: CASSPGLASEQYF. In DNA form, the CDR3 reads TGTGCCAGCAGTCCGGGACTAGCCTCCGAGCAGTACTTC. The rearrangement joins TRBV12-3 or TRBV12-4 to TRBJ2-7; 9 bases fit TRBD2. V lost 5 bases, J lost 6 bases, and 5 bases stayed unmatched. The CDR3 contains 13 residues.

The chain couples TRBV10-1 to TRBJ2-5; TRBD1 matches 7 bases. Germline CDR1 is WNHNN and CDR2 is SYGVQD (reference sequence). CDR3 size: 14 residues. Losses at the gene ends were 2 bases for V and 3 bases for J; bases not matched to a gene: 3. CDR3 loop: CASSEPDREETQYF. The DNA of the CDR3 is TGCGCCAGCAGTGAGCCCGACAGGGAAGAGACCCAGTACTTC.

There are many counts of this clonotype. The V gene is TRBV29-1, the J gene TRBJ1-2; D is perhaps TRBD1 (5 bases). CDR1 is SQVTM and CDR2 is ANQGSEA in the germline V gene. Trimming removed 4 bases at V and 10 bases at J, with 16 bases between. The CDR3 totals 12 residues. The DNA for the CDR3 is TGCAGCGTTGCCAGGGACGACCTTGACTACACCTTC. This sequence encodes CSVARDDLDYTF. Full variable domain (missing parts from reference TRBV29-1 and TRBJ1-2): SAVISQKPSRDICQRGTSLTIQCQVDSQVTMMFWYRQQPGQSLTLIATANQGSEATYESGFVIDKFPISRPNLTFSTLTVSNMSPEDSSIYLCSVARDDLDYTFGSGTRLTVV.

This clonotype has a count of ten or more. The chain combines TRBV15 with TRBJ1-2, with D possibly TRBD1 on 5 matching bases. The CDR3 runs 14 residues. Germline assignment: CDR1 LNHNV and CDR2 YYDKDF (reference sequence). V gave up 1 base and J gave up 8 bases, with 14 bases separating them. CDR3 loop: CATSRAEPGGGYTF. CDR3 coding DNA: TGTGCCACCAGCAGAGCGGAACCGGGGGGGGGCTACACCTTC.

The chain carries TRBV12-3 or TRBV12-4 and TRBJ2-2; a weak D match, TRBD1 (5 bases). The CDR3 length is 13 residues. Deletions cut 5 bases from V and 4 bases from J, with 8 bases between. CDR3 region: CASSTRVTGELFF. CDR3 nucleotide sequence: TGTGCCAGCAGTACCAGGGTCACCGGGGAGCTGTTTTTT.